The T cell receptor (beta chain) described here comes from a study of control samples from healthy donors and cancer patients. Sequencing used immunoSEQ multiplex PCR; TCRdb keeps in-frame clones, though not all of them. In the table there are about 99,000 clones, approximately 90% of which are singletons. This clone has at least ten counts. Other DNA sequences of this sample code for an identical CDR3. From germline, CDR1 is SEHNR and CDR2 FQNEAQ (reference sequence). The CDR3 covers 13 residues. Trimming took 4 bases from V and 4 from J; bases not matched to a gene: 3. Sequenced material: PBMCs. This clonotype was sampled from a man between 60 and 75 years old with lung cancer. The V and J genes are TRBV7-9 and TRBJ1-1, with 7 positions matching TRBD1. CDR3: CASSSQGGTEAFF. In nucleotides, the CDR3 is TGTGCCAGCAGCTCCCAGGGGGGCACTGAAGCTTTCTTT.